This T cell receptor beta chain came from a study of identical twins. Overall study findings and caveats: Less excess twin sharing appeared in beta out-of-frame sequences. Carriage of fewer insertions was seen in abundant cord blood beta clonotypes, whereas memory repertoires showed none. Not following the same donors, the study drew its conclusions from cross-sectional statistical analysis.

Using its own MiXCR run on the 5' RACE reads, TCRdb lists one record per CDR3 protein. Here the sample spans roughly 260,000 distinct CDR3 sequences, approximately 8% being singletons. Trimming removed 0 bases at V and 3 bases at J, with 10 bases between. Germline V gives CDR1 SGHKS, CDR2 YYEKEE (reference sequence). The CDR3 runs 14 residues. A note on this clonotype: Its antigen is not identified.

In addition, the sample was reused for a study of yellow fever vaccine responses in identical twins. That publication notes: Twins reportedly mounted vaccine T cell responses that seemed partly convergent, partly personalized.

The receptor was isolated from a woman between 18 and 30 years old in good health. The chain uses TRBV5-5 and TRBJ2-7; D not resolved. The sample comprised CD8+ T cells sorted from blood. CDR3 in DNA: TGTGCCAGCAGCTTGGGTTTTGGGGACTACGAGCAGTACGTC. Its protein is CASSLGFGDYEQYV.